Reported below is one TCR beta chain. Its antigen is undetermined. This record belongs to a study of graft-versus-host responses after intestinal transplantation. Study information: Transplantation in recipients was multivisceral, liver-intestinal, or isolated intestinal. Anti-thymocyte globulin induction was given to all recipients, followed by tacrolimus and steroids for roughly 3 years. General observations from the study: Patients with graft-donor T cell macrochimerism had high graft-versus-host to host-versus-graft clonal ratios in allografts. GvH clones were identified in recipient marrow, with some first appearing in ileum or blood.

V was cut by 2 bases and J by 2 bases, with 4 bases left in between. From germline, CDR1 is MNHEY and CDR2 SVGAGI. CDR3 length: 13 residues. Clones were read by immunoSEQ multiplex PCR, and TCRdb kept only the in-frame ones, dropping some. The table includes about 1,200 clones, 83% detected once. The sequence was obtained from a human patient who received an intestinal transplant, so some T cells may come from the graft donor. The chain uses TRBV6-5 and TRBJ1-5; no clear D gene. Sample: PBMCs, taken 7 days after intestinal transplantation. CDR3 DNA: TGTGCCAGCAGTTACGGGGGCAATCAGCCCCAGCATTTT. The encoded protein is CASSYGGNQPQHF.